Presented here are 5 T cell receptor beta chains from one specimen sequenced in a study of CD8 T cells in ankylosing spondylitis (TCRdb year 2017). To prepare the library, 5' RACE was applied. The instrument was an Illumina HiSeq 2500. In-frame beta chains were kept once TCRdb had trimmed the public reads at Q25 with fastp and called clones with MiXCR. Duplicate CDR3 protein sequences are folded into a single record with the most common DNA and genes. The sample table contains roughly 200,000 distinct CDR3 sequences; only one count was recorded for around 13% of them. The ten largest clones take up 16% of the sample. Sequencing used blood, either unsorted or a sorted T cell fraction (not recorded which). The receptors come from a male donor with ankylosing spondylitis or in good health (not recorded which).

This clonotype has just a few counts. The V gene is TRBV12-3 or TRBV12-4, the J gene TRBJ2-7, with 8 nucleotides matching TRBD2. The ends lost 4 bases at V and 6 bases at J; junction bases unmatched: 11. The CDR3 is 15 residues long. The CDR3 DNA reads TGTGCCAGCAGTTCGCGGAGCGGGGGCCTTTTCGAGCAGTACTTC. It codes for CASSSRSGGLFEQYF.

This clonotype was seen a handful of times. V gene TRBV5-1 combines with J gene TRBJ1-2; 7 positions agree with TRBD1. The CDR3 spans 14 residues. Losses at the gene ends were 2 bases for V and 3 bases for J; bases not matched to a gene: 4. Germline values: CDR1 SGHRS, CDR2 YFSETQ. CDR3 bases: TGCGCCAGCAGCTTTTCTACAGGGGACTATGGCTACACCTTC. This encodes CASSFSTGDYGYTF.

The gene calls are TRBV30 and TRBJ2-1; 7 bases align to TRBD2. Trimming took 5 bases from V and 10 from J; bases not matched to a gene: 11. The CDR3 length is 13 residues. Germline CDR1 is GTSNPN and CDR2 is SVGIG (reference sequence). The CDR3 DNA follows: TGTGCCTGGTCCGGGGCGGGAGTCGGGGAGCAGTTCTTC. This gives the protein CAWSGAGVGEQFF.

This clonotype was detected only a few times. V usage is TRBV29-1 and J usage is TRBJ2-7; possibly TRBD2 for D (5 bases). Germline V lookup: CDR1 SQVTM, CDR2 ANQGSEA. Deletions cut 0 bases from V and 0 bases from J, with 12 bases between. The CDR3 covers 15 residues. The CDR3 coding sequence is TGCAGCGTTGAAGAAACCGGGGAGAGCTCCTACGAGCAGTACTTC. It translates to CSVEETGESSYEQYF.

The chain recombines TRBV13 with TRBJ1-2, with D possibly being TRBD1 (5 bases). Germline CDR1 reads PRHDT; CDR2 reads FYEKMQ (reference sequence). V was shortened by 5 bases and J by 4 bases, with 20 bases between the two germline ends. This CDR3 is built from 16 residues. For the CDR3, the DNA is TGTGCCAGCAGCCGCCCCGTCCGACAGACTTCCTATGGCTACACCTTC. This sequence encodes CASSRPVRQTSYGYTF.